One sample yielded the 18 T cell receptor beta chains listed below, sequenced in a study of blood T cells in healthy people across ages (dated by TCRdb to the mid-2010s). Library preparation employed 5' RACE. Sequencing was carried out with an Illumina HiSeq 2500. The second PCR ran for roughly 7 to 12 cycles and used a J-beta primer mix along with a sample-barcoded 5' primer. TCRdb handled the public reads itself, with Q25 trimming in fastp and clone calling in MiXCR, and kept productive beta chains. Duplicate CDR3 protein sequences are folded into a single record with the most common DNA and genes. This sample holds 600,000 to 800,000 distinct CDR3 sequences; under 25% were observed only once. Roughly 3.9% of the sample is taken by the ten largest. The sequencing sample was made of blood. Every receptor here comes from a man aged 65-85 years in good health.

The sample holds a few counts of this clonotype. V is TRBV5-1 and J is TRBJ2-7; D unclear. Germline V gives CDR1 SGHRS, CDR2 YFSETQ. The CDR3 spans 13 residues. Trimming left V 3 bases short and J 1 base short, with 8 bases between. As DNA, the CDR3 is TGCGCCAGCAGCTCCCTGACTTCCTACGAGCAGTACTTC. Translation: CASSSLTSYEQYF.

V is TRBV6-5 and J is TRBJ1-6, with TRBD1 as a possible D gene (6 bases). V gave up 6 bases and J gave up 9 bases, with 12 bases separating them. CDR1 and CDR2 (germline): MNHEY, SVGAGI. The CDR3 length is 13 residues. CDR3 loop: CASRRQQGSPLHF. The CDR3 DNA reads TGTGCCAGCAGACGGCAACAGGGTTCACCCCTCCACTTT.

The chain recombines TRBV20-1 with TRBJ2-6; TRBD1 is a possible D gene (6 bases). CDR3 length: 15 residues. Germline V gene data show CDR1 as DFQATT and CDR2 as SNEGSKA (reference sequence). V was cut by 5 bases and J by 1 base, with 12 bases left in between. DNA for the CDR3: TGCAGTGCTGCAACAGGGCGATCTGGGGCCAACGTCCTGACTTTC. Translated: CSAATGRSGANVLTF.

This clonotype was counted ten times or more. The V call is TRBV10-3, the J call TRBJ2-3; no clear D gene. CDR1 and CDR2 from the germline V gene are ENHRY and SYGVKD. Trimming removed 0 bases at V and 5 bases at J, with 6 bases between. This CDR3 comprises 13 residues. The CDR3, as DNA: TGTGCCATCAGTGAGTCGGACGGAGATACGCAGTATTTT. This sequence encodes CAISESDGDTQYF.

This clonotype came up a few times. The J gene is TRBJ2-7, the V gene TRBV4-1; 8 positions match TRBD2. Trimming removed 4 bases from V and 3 bases from J; junction bases left unmatched: 11. Per the germline V gene, CDR1 is MGHRA and CDR2 is YSYEKL. The CDR3 totals 16 residues. The CDR3 is CASSPAFREGRYEQYF. CDR3 coding DNA: TGCGCCAGCAGCCCCGCCTTCCGGGAGGGCCGCTACGAGCAGTACTTC.

The rearrangement joins TRBV29-1 to TRBJ1-2, with TRBD1 matching 8 bases. With V trimmed by 4 bases and J by 7 bases, 5 bases remained unmatched. The CDR3 length is 12 residues. Looked up from germline, CDR1 is SQVTM and CDR2 is ANQGSEA. The CDR3 spells CSVGPGQGGYTF. The CDR3 region has the DNA TGCAGCGTTGGCCCCGGACAGGGTGGCTACACCTTC.

The CDR3 DNA sequence: TGTGCCAGCTCACCTTTTCAAGGGACAGGGTTGGACGAGCAGTACTTC. Amino acid sequence: CASSPFQGTGLDEQYF. This chain uses TRBV18 with TRBJ2-5; TRBD1 agrees at 9 bases. The closer fit of TRBJ2-7 to the DNA end suggests the J call may be wrong. The CDR3 contains 16 residues. CDR1 is KGHSH and CDR2 is LQKENI in the germline V gene.

V is TRBV10-3 and J is TRBJ1-2; TRBD1 aligns across 7 bases. The V gene end was trimmed by 3 bases and the J gene end by 6 bases; junction bases not matched to a gene: 10. Germline values: CDR1 ENHRY, CDR2 SYGVKD. This CDR3 spans 15 amino acids. The CDR3 loop reads CAISDAQGGRNGYTF. CDR3 nucleotides: TGTGCCATCAGTGATGCCCAGGGGGGGCGAAATGGCTACACCTTC.

This clonotype was observed at least ten times. V gene TRBV7-9 combines with J gene TRBJ1-5; 7 nucleotides agree with TRBD1. The V gene's germline CDR1 is SEHNR and CDR2 FQNEAQ (reference sequence). This CDR3 has 15 amino acids. V trimming: 0 bases; J trimming: 4 bases; junction bases outside the gene matches: 3. Here the CDR3 reads CASSLAGTVNQPQHF. For the CDR3, the DNA is TGTGCCAGCAGCTTAGCCGGGACAGTAAATCAGCCCCAGCATTTT.

The chain joins TRBV3-1 to TRBJ2-5, with TRBD2 matching 13 bases. The DNA end is more similar to TRBJ2-1, so the J call may be wrong. The CDR3 has 15 residues. Per germline, CDR1 LGHDT and CDR2 YNNKEL (reference sequence). The CDR3, as DNA: TGTGCCAGCAGCCAAGACGGACTAGCGGGAGTTGAGCAGTTCTTC. As protein: CASSQDGLAGVEQFF.

As DNA, the CDR3 is TGTGCCAGCAGCTTAGACACCTTCTCCTACAATGAGCAGTTCTTC. Translated: CASSLDTFSYNEQFF. The chain has TRBV7-9 and TRBJ2-1; D is uncertain. The CDR3 spans 15 residues. CDR1 and CDR2 (germline): SEHNR, FQNEAQ (reference sequence). Trimming took 1 base from V and 0 from J, leaving 7 bases between them. Full variable domain (outside the CDR3, taken from reference TRBV7-9 and TRBJ2-1): DTGVSQNPRHKITKRGQNVTFRCDPISEHNRLYWYRQTLGQGPEFLTYFQNEAQLEKSRLLSDRFSAERPKGSFSTLEIQRTEQGDSAMYLCASSLDTFSYNEQFFGPGTRLTVL.

This clonotype has a handful of counts. V is TRBV18 and J is TRBJ2-1; D remains ambiguous. This CDR3 contains 12 residues. The germline V gene encodes CDR1 KGHSH and CDR2 LQKENI. V dropped 4 bases and J dropped 9 bases, with 10 bases sitting between them. This chain's CDR3 is CASSQEAAEQFF. CDR3 nucleotides: TGTGCCAGCTCACAAGAGGCGGCTGAGCAGTTCTTC. Complete variable domain (other parts from reference TRBV18 and TRBJ2-1): NAGVMQNPRHLVRRRGQEARLRCSPMKGHSHVYWYRQLPEEGLKFMVYLQKENIIDESGMPKERFSAEFPKEGPSILRIQQVVRGDSAAYFCASSQEAAEQFFGPGTRLTVL.

The V and J genes are TRBV20-1 and TRBJ2-1; 8 positions agree with TRBD2. CDR1 is DFQATT and CDR2 is SNEGSKA in the germline V gene (reference sequence). V was clipped by 1 base and J by 5 bases; unmatched bases: 4. The CDR3 has 14 residues. The CDR3 DNA sequence: TGCAGTGCTAGAGTCACTAGCGGTAACAATGAGCAGTTCTTC. It encodes CSARVTSGNNEQFF.

The chain links TRBV25-1 to TRBJ1-2, with D unresolved. This CDR3 region has 14 residues. Germline V gene data show CDR1 as MGHDK and CDR2 as SYGVNS. Trimming pared 3 bases from V and 3 bases from J, leaving 11 bases between. The CDR3 region is CASSEPEGHYGYTF. The CDR3 nucleotides are TGTGCCAGCAGTGAGCCTGAGGGCCACTATGGCTACACCTTC.

The chain uses TRBV18 and TRBJ1-5; perhaps TRBD1 as D (5 bases). Per germline, CDR1 KGHSH and CDR2 LQKENI. The CDR3 has 16 amino acids. Trimming cost V 2 bases and J 3 bases, with 14 bases left between them. The CDR3 sequence is CASSPSSGGFNQPQHF. The DNA of the CDR3 is TGTGCCAGCTCACCATCAAGCGGGGGATTCAATCAGCCCCAGCATTTT.

This clonotype was counted between two and nine times. The chain couples TRBV4-1 to TRBJ2-5; D unresolved. Trimming stripped 0 bases from V and 1 base from J, with 6 bases between. CDR1 and CDR2 from the germline V gene are MGHRA and YSYEKL. The CDR3 spans 14 residues. The CDR3 coding sequence is TGCGCCAGCAGCCAAGATTGGGGCCAAGAGACCCAGTACTTC. It translates to CASSQDWGQETQYF.

In this sample, this clonotype turned up a few times. This rearrangement joins TRBV29-1 to TRBJ2-5; D ambiguous. V dropped 3 bases and J dropped 0 bases, with 8 bases sitting between them. In germline, CDR1 is SQVTM, CDR2 ANQGSEA. This CDR3 has 13 residues. The CDR3 nucleotides are TGCAGCGTTGAGTTACGGAACCAAGAGACCCAGTACTTC. Translated: CSVELRNQETQYF.

The chain employs TRBV6-5 and TRBJ2-5; no clear D gene. Germline CDR1 reads MNHEY; CDR2 reads SVGAGI. This CDR3 contains 15 residues. V was trimmed by 0 bases and J by 1 base, leaving 9 bases between them. CDR3 in DNA: TGTGCCAGCAGTTACTCCCCGGCAGTCCAAGAGACCCAGTACTTC. As protein: CASSYSPAVQETQYF.